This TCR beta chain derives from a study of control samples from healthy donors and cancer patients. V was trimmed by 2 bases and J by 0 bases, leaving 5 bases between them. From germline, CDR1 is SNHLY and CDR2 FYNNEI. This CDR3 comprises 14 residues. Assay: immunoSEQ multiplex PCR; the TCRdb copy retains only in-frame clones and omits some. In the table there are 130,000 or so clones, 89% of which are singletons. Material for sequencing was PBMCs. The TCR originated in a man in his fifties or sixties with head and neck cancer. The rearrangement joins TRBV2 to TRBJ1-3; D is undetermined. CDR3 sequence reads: CASSETRSGNTIYF. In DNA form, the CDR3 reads TGTGCCAGCAGTGAAACGCGCTCTGGAAACACCATATATTTT.